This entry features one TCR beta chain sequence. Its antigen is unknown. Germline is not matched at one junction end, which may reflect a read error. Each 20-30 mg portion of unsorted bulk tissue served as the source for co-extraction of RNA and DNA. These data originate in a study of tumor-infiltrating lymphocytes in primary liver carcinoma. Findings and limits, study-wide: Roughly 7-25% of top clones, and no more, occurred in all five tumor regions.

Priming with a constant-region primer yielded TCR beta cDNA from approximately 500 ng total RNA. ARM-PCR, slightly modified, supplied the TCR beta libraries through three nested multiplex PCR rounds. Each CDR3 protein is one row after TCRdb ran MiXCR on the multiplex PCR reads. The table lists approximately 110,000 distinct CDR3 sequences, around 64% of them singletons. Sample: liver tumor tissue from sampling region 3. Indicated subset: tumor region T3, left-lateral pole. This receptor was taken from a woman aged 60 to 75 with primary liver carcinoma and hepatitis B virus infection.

The CDR3 DNA reads as TGTACCAGCAGTTTTGGCGGACAGGGCCACGGCGAGCAGTACTTC. Translation: CTSSFGGQGHGEQYF. V and J are TRBV12-3 or TRBV12-4 and TRBJ2-7, with 8 bases aligning to TRBD1. The CDR3 sequence is 15 residues long.